The rows below give T cell receptor beta chains drawn from one sample of a study of CD8 T cells in ankylosing spondylitis. TCRdb passed the 5' RACE reads through MiXCR, listing each CDR3 protein once. Among around 88,000 distinct CDR3 sequences, 8.8% were seen once, and the ten largest hold 5.1%. Input material: blood, either unsorted or a sorted T cell fraction (not recorded which). The source is a male donor with ankylosing spondylitis or in good health (not recorded which). Both conserved end residues are part of each CDR3. The D gene is left open where the match is weak. Size is omitted from some rows. Given values are once, few, many or a class for expanded clones.

d_gene	abundance	j_gene	v_gene	CDR3nt	CDR3aa
TRBD1	many	TRBJ1-2	TRBV5-6	TGTGCCAGCAGCTTCGCTGGGACAGGGGGCCGGGGCTACACCTTC	CASSFAGTGGRGYTF
TRBD2	few	TRBJ2-5	TRBV11-3	TGTGCCAGCAGCTCCCGGGGGAGCGGGGGGCGGGAGACCCAGTACTTC	CASSSRGSGGRETQYF
.	many	TRBJ2-3	TRBV6-4	TGTGCCAGCAGTGATGTCAGGGAAGCAGATACGCAGTATTTT	CASSDVREADTQYF
TRBD2	many	TRBJ2-1	TRBV7-3	TGTGCCAGCACCGTAAGCGGGGGGAGAGCTTACAATGAGCAGTTCTTC	CASTVSGGRAYNEQFF
.	many	TRBJ2-7	TRBV15	TGTGCCACCAGCAGAGATGCTTTGGACATAAGCTACGAGCAGTACTTC	CATSRDALDISYEQYF
TRBD1	many	TRBJ1-1	TRBV7-6	TGTGCCAGCAGCTTAGGACAGGGGGAGAATACTGAAGCTTTCTTT	CASSLGQGENTEAFF
.	many	TRBJ1-2	TRBV3-1	TGTGCCAGCAGCCTCCACCTTAACTATGGCTACACCTTC	CASSLHLNYGYTF
.	many	TRBJ2-5	TRBV20-1	TGCAGTGAACCGGGGGAAAACCAAGAGACCCAGTACTTC	CSEPGENQETQYF
.	many	TRBJ1-1	TRBV27	TGTGCCAGCAGTCCCGTCCGAGCTGGGGGCACTGAAGCTTTCTTT	CASSPVRAGGTEAFF
.	many	TRBJ2-5	TRBV4-2	TGTGCCAGCAGCCAAGATCCGATGGTAGGGACGGCAGAGACCCAGTACTTC	CASSQDPMVGTAETQYF
.	many	TRBJ2-7	TRBV7-2	TGTGCCAGCAGCTTTAGTAAGCGGACACCAGCCTACGAGCAGTACTTC	CASSFSKRTPAYEQYF
.	many	TRBJ1-1	TRBV7-3	TGTGCCAGCAGAAGCGGAAGTACTGAAGCTTTCTTT	CASRSGSTEAFF
TRBD2	many	TRBJ2-2	TRBV9	TGTGCCAGCAGCGTAGGCCTAGCGGGGGGTCCCGGGGAGCTGTTTTTT	CASSVGLAGGPGELFF
.	.	TRBJ2-6	TRBV4-1	TGCGCCAGCAGCGGCCCACGCTCTGGGGCCAACGTCCTGACTTTC	CASSGPRSGANVLTF
.	many	TRBJ2-2	TRBV12-3/TRBV12-4	TGTGCCAGCACCCCACAGGGTTCGATGAACACCGGGGAGCTGTTTTTT	CASTPQGSMNTGELFF
TRBD2	few	TRBJ2-5	TRBV7-2	TGTGCCAGCAGCACGTCAGCGGGGGGGCAAGAGACCCAGTACTTC	CASSTSAGGQETQYF
.	.	TRBJ2-7	TRBV27	TGTGCCAGCAGTCATCCTAGCTACGAGCAGTACTTC	CASSHPSYEQYF
.	.	TRBJ2-1	TRBV2	TGTGCCAGCAGTGAAGTGGTGAGCTACAATGAGCAGTTCTTC	CASSEVVSYNEQFF
.	many	TRBJ2-5	TRBV9	TGTGCCAGCAGCGTAAGGGCCAGGGTAGCAGAGACCCAGTACTTC	CASSVRARVAETQYF
.	.	TRBJ2-7	TRBV7-2	TGTGCCAGCAGCTTAGGGGGGTCCCGATACGAGCAGTACTTC	CASSLGGSRYEQYF
.	many	TRBJ1-2	TRBV20-1	TGCAGTGCTCAGGGGATCTTGGGCTACACCTTC	CSAQGILGYTF
.	many	TRBJ2-7	TRBV5-6	TGTGCCAGCAGCCTTACTACAGGAGTCTCCTACGAGCAGTACTTC	CASSLTTGVSYEQYF
.	many	TRBJ2-1	TRBV5-1	TGCGCCAGCAGGTCATTTGCGGGGTACAATGAGCAGTTCTTC	CASRSFAGYNEQFF
.	.	TRBJ2-7	TRBV6-5	TGTGCCAGCAGACTTCAGGGCGGCGAGCAGTACTTC	CASRLQGGEQYF
.	many	TRBJ1-2	TRBV2	TGTGCCAGCAGTGCGAGTTCCCCGACGGAAGGCTACACCTTC	CASSASSPTEGYTF
.	few	TRBJ1-6	TRBV7-9	TGTGCCAGCAGCTTATTGCGGGGGCAAGGGAATTCACCCCTCCACTTT	CASSLLRGQGNSPLHF
.	many	TRBJ1-5	TRBV5-5	TGTGCCAGCAGTTCACAGGGCCAGCCCCAGCATTTT	CASSSQGQPQHF
TRBD1	many	TRBJ2-2	TRBV5-6	TGTGCCAGCAGCTTTGCCGACAGGGGCAACACCGGGGAGCTGTTTTTT	CASSFADRGNTGELFF
TRBD1	many	TRBJ2-3	TRBV5-1	TGCGCCAGCAGCTTGGTTCCTTCCTTGGGACAGGGAAGCTCAGATACGCAGTATTTT	CASSLVPSLGQGSSDTQYF
.	many	TRBJ2-1	TRBV7-6	TGTGCGACCAAGACTAGACCCTCTGGCGATGAGCAGTTCTTC	CATKTRPSGDEQFF
TRBD1	.	TRBJ2-1	TRBV20-1	TGCAGTGGACAGGGCTACAATGAGCAGTTCTTC	CSGQGYNEQFF
.	many	TRBJ2-3	TRBV5-1	TGCGCCAGCAGCTTGAACCCAACCACAGATACGCAGTATTTT	CASSLNPTTDTQYF